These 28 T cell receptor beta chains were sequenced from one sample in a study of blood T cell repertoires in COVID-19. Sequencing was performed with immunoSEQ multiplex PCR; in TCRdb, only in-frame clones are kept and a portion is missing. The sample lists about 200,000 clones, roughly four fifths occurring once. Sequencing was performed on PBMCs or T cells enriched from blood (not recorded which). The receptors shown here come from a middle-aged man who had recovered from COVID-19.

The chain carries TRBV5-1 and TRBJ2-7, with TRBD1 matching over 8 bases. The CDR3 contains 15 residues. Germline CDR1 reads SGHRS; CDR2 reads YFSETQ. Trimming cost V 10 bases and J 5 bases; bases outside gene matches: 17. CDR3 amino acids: CAVRPDRVPTDEQYV. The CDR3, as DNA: TGCGCCGTCCGACCGGACAGGGTCCCCACCGACGAGCAGTACGTC.

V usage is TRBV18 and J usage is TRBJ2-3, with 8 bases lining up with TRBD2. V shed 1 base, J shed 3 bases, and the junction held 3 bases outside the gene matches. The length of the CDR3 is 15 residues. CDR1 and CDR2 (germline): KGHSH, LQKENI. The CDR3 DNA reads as TGTGCCAGCTCACCACGGACGGGAGGGACAGATACGCAGTATTTT. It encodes CASSPRTGGTDTQYF.

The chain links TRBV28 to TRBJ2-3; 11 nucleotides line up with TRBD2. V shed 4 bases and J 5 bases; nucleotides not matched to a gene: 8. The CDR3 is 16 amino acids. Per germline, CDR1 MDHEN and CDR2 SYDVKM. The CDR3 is CASSSLQGTSGDTQYF. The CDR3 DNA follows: TGTGCCAGCAGTTCGTTACAGGGGACTAGCGGAGATACGCAGTATTTT.

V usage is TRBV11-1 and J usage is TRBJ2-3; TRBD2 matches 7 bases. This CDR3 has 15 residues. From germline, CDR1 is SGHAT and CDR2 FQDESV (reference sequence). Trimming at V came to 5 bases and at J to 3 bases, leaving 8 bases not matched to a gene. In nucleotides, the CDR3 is TGTGCCAGCAGCCCCAACGCGGGAGCGACAGATACGCAGTATTTT. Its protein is CASSPNAGATDTQYF.

The CDR3 DNA is TGTGCCAGCAGCTGGCGGGGTGGAAACTATGGCTACACCTTC. The encoded protein is CASSWRGGNYGYTF. The genes are TRBV9 and TRBJ1-2; D gene unclear. Germline-derived CDR1 and CDR2 are SGDLS and YYNGEE. With 4 bases removed from V and 2 bases from J, the gap between germline ends came to 12 bases. CDR3 size: 14 residues.

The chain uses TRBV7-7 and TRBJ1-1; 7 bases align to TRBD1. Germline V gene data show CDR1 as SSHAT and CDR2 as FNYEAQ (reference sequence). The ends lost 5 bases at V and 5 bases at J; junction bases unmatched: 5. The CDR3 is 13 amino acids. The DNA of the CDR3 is TGTGCCAGCAGCGCCCAGGGGGAAACTGAAGCTTTCTTT. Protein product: CASSAQGETEAFF.

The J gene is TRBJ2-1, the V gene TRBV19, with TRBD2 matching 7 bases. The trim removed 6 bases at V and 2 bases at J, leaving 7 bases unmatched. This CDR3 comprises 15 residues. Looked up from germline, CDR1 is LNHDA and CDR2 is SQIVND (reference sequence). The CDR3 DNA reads TGTGCCAGTAGGCCCTCTAGCGGTGCCTACAATGAGCAGTTCTTC. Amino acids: CASRPSSGAYNEQFF. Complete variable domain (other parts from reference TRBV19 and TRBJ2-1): DGGITQSPKYLFRKEGQNVTLSCEQNLNHDAMYWYRQDPGQGLRLIYYSQIVNDFQKGDIAEGYSVSREKKESFPLTVTSAQKNPTAFYLCASRPSSGAYNEQFFGPGTRLTVL.

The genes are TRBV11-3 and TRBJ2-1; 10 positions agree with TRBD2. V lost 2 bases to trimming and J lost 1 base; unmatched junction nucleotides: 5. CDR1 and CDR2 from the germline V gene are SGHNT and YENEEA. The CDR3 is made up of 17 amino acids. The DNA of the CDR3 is TGTGCCAGCAGCTTAACTAGCGGGATCGGTTCCTACAATGAGCAGTTCTTC. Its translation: CASSLTSGIGSYNEQFF.

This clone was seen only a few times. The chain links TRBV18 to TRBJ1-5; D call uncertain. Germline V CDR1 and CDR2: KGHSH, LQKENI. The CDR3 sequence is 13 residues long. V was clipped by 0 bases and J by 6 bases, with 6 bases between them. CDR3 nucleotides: TGTGCCAGCTCACCACCAGGAGGTCAGCCCCAGCATTTT. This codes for CASSPPGGQPQHF.

Written as DNA, the CDR3 is TGCGCCAGCAGCCAAGAAGGACTAGCGGGCCCGAGCTCCTACAATGAGCAGTTCTTC. Its translation is CASSQEGLAGPSSYNEQFF. The chain combines TRBV4-3 with TRBJ2-1; 11 bases are shared with TRBD2. The V segment lost 0 bases and the J segment 0 bases; nucleotides outside the gene matches: 7. The CDR3 totals 19 residues. CDR1 is LGHNA and CDR2 is YSLEER in the germline V gene.

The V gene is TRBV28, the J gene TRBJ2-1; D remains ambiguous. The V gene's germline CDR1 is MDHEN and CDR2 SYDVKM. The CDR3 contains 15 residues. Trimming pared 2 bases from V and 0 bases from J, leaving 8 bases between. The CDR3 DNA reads TGTGCCAGCAGTTTAGGCCCCAGCTCCTACAATGAGCAGTTCTTC. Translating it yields CASSLGPSSYNEQFF.

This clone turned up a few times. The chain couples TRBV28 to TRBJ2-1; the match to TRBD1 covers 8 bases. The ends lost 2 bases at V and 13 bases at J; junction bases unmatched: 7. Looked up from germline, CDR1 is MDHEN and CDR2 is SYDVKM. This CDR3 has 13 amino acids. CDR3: CASSLGFGTGQFF. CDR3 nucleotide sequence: TGTGCCAGCAGTTTAGGGTTTGGGACAGGTCAGTTCTTC.

CDR3 nucleotides: TGTGCCAGCAGCCACCCGGTGGGAGTAGCGTCAGATACGCAGTATTTT. Its protein is CASSHPVGVASDTQYF. The chain is built from TRBV3-1 (or the pseudogene TRBV3-2) and TRBJ2-3; a weak D match, TRBD2 (5 bases). The CDR3 is 16 residues long. Trimming took 3 bases from V and 4 from J, leaving 17 bases between them. Germline CDR1 and CDR2: LGHDT and YNNKEL (reference sequence).

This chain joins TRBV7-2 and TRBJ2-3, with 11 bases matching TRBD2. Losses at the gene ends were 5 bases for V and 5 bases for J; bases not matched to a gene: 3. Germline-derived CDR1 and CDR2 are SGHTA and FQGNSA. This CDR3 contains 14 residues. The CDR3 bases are TGTGCCAGCAGCACACTAGCGGGAGTAGATACGCAGTATTTT. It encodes CASSTLAGVDTQYF.

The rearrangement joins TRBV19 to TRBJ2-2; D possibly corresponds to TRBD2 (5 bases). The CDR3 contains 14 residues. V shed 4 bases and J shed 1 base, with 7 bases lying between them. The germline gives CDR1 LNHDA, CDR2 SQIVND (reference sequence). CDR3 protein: CASSRAENTGELFF. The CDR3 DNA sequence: TGTGCCAGTAGTAGAGCGGAGAACACCGGGGAGCTGTTTTTT. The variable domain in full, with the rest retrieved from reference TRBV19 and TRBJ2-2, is DGGITQSPKYLFRKEGQNVTLSCEQNLNHDAMYWYRQDPGQGLRLIYYSQIVNDFQKGDIAEGYSVSREKKESFPLTVTSAQKNPTAFYLCASSRAENTGELFFGEGSRLTVL.

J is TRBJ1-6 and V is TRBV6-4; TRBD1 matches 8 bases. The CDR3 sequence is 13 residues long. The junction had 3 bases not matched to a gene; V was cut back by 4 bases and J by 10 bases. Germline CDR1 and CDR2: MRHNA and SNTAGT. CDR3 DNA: TGTGCCAGCAGTGCACAGGGGGACTCACCCCTCCACTTT. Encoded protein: CASSAQGDSPLHF.

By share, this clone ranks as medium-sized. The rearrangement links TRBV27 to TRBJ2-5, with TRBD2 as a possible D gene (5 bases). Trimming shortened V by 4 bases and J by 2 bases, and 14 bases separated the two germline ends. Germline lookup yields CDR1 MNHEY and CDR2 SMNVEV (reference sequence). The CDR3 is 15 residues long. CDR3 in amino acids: CASSSPYGNQETQYF. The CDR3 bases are TGTGCCAGCAGTTCCCCCTACGGGAATCAAGAGACCCAGTACTTC.

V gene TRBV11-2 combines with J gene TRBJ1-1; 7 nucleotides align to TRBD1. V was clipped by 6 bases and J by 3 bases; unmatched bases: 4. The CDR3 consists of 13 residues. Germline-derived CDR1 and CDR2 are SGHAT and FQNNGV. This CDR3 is CASSSDRDTEAFF. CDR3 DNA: TGTGCCAGCAGTTCTGACAGGGACACTGAAGCTTTCTTT. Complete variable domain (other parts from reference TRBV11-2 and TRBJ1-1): EAGVAQSPRYKIIEKRQSVAFWCNPISGHATLYWYQQILGQGPKLLIQFQNNGVVDDSQLPKDRFSAERLKGVDSTLKIQPAKLEDSAVYLCASSSDRDTEAFFGQGTRLTVV.

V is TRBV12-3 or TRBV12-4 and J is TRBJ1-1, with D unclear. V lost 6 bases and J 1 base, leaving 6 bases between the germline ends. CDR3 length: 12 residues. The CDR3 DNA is TGTGCCAGCAGGGACTCGAACACTGAAGCTTTCTTT. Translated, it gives CASRDSNTEAFF.

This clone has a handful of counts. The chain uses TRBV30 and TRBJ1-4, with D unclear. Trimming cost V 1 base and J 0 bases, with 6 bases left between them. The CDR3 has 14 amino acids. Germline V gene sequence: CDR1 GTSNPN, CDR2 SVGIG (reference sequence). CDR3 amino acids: CAWSASATNEKLFF. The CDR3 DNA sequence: TGTGCCTGGAGTGCTTCTGCAACTAATGAAAAACTGTTTTTT.

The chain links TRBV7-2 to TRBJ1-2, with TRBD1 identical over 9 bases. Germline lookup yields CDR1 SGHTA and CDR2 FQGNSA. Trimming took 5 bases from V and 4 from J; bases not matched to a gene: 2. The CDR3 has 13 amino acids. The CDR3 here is CASSPQGAYGYTF. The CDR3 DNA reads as TGTGCCAGCAGCCCACAGGGGGCCTATGGCTACACCTTC. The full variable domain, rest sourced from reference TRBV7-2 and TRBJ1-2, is GAGVSQSPSNKVTEKGKDVELRCDPISGHTALYWYRQSLGQGLEFLIYFQGNSAPDKSGLPSDRFSAERTGGSVSTLTIQRTQQEDSAVYLCASSPQGAYGYTFGSGTRLTVV.

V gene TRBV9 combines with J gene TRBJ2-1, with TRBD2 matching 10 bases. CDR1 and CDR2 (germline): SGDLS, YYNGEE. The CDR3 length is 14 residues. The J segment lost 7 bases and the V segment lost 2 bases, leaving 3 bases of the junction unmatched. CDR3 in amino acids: CASSVGLAPNEQFF. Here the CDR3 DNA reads TGTGCCAGCAGCGTGGGACTAGCGCCGAATGAGCAGTTCTTC.

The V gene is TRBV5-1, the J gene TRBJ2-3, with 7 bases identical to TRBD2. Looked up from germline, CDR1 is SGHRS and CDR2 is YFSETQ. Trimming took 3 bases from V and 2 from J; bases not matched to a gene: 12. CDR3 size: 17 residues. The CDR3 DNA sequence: TGCGCCAGCAGCTCCGGGACTGCCGGACTAGACACAGATACGCAGTATTTT. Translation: CASSSGTAGLDTDTQYF.

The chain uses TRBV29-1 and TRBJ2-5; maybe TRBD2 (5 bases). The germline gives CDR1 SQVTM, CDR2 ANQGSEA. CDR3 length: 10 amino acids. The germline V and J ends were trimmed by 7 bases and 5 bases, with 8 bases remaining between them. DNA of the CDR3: TGCAGCGCCCGCGGGGAGACCCAGTACTTC. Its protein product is CSARGETQYF.

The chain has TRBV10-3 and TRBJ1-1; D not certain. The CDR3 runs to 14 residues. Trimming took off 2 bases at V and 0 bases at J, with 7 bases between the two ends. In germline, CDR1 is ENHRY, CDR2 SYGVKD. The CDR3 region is CAISEGHMNTEAFF. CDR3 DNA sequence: TGTGCCATCAGTGAGGGTCACATGAACACTGAAGCTTTCTTT.

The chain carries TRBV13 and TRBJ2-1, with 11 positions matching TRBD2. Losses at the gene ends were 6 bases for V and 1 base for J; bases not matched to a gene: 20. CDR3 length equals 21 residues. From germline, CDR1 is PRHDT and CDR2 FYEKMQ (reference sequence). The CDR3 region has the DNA TGTGCCAGCAGTTCCCCAGCTCCGGGACTAGCGGCCCGAGGGTCCTACAATGAGCAGTTCTTC. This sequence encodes CASSSPAPGLAARGSYNEQFF.

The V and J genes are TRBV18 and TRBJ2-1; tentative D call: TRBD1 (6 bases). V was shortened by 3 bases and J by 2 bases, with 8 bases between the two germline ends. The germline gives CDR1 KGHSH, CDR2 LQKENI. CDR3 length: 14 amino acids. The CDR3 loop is CASSPQGTYNEQFF. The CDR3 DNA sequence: TGTGCCAGCTCACCCCAGGGGACCTACAATGAGCAGTTCTTC. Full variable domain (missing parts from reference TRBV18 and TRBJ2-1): NAGVMQNPRHLVRRRGQEARLRCSPMKGHSHVYWYRQLPEEGLKFMVYLQKENIIDESGMPKERFSAEFPKEGPSILRIQQVVRGDSAAYFCASSPQGTYNEQFFGPGTRLTVL.

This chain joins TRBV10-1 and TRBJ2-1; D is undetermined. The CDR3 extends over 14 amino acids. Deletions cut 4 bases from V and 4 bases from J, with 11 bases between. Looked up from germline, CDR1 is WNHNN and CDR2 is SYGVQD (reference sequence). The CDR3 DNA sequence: TGCGCCAGCAGTGTGGCGGAGTCGTACAATGAGCAGTTCTTC. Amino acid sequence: CASSVAESYNEQFF.